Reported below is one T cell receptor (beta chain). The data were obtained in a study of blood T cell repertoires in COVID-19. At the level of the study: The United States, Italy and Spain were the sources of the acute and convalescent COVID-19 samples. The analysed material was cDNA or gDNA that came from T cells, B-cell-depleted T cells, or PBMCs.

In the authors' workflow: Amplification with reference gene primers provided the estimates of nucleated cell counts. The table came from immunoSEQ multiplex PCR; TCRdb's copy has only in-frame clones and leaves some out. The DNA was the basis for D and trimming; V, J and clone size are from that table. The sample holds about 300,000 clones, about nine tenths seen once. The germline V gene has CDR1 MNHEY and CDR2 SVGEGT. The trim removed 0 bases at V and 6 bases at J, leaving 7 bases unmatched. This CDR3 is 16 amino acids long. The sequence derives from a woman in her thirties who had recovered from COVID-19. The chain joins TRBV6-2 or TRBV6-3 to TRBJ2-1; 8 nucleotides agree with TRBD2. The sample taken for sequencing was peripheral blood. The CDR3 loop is CASSYSRTSRINEQFF. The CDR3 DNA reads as TGTGCCAGCAGTTACTCGCGGACTAGCCGAATCAATGAGCAGTTCTTC.